This T cell receptor (beta chain) emerged from a study of cytomegalovirus exposure and HLA in healthy donors. It was with 60 Vbeta and 13 Jbeta primers that the PCR ran. Assay: immunoSEQ multiplex PCR; the TCRdb copy retains only in-frame clones and omits some. The table lists roughly 150,000 clones, more than 75% of them singletons. Germline V gene lookup returns CDR1 SGHAT and CDR2 FQNNGV. V gave up 6 bases and J gave up 4 bases; unmatched junction bases: 6. The CDR3 length is 14 residues. The chain employs TRBV11-2 and TRBJ1-5, with 7 bases matching TRBD1. The sample taken for sequencing was PBMCs. The receptor was isolated from a girl aged 10 to 17 in good health and CMV-seropositive. In DNA form, the CDR3 reads TGTGCCAGCAGTCTACAGGGGAGGAATCAGCCCCAGCATTTT. This translates into CASSLQGRNQPQHF.